The 10 T cell receptor beta chains below all came from one sample that was sequenced in a study of regulatory T cells in long-lasting Graves disease. Combining iRepertoire HTBI primers with Arm-PCR of CDR3 regions, the authors built TCR beta libraries. TCRdb used MiXCR to reprocess the multiplex PCR reads, holding one entry per CDR3 protein. The sample includes roughly 500,000 distinct CDR3 sequences, roughly 13% seen only once; the top ten take roughly 10%. Documented time point: newly diagnosed GD, antithyroid drugs for less than 3 months. PBMCs provided the RNA from which the TCR library was made. These data were also reused for a study on T cells in Graves' hyperthyroidism and ophthalmopathy.

The material was peripheral blood mononuclear cells (PBMCs), obtained at new diagnosis, from a patient treated with antithyroid drugs. The receptor source for this set is a man aged 25-40 years with Graves disease.

The genes are TRBV29-1 and TRBJ2-3, with D perhaps matching TRBD2 (5 bases). The V end was cut by 7 bases, the J end by 2 bases, with 19 bases between. The CDR3 consists of 15 residues. Germline CDR1 is SQVTM and CDR2 is ANQGSEA. The CDR3 spells CSAASGRLSTDTQYF. DNA of the CDR3: TGCAGCGCTGCCAGCGGCCGACTTTCCACAGATACGCAGTATTTT.

The genes are TRBV30 and TRBJ2-3; D remains unclear. Trimming left V 0 bases short and J 1 base short, with 11 bases between. The germline V gene encodes CDR1 GTSNPN and CDR2 SVGIG (reference sequence). CDR3 length: 15 residues. The CDR3: CAWSVLMTGTDTQYF. For the CDR3, the DNA is TGTGCCTGGAGTGTGCTCATGACTGGCACAGATACGCAGTATTTT.

This clonotype was recorded at least ten times. The chain recombines TRBV2 with TRBJ2-4, with D hard to call. Germline V gene data show CDR1 as SNHLY and CDR2 as FYNNEI. Trimming left V 3 bases short and J 8 bases short, with 14 bases between. The CDR3 length is 14 residues. As DNA, the CDR3 is TGTGCCAGCAGTGAGTCCCCCTACGCGGACATTCAGTACTTC. Its translation is CASSESPYADIQYF.

This clonotype has just a few counts. This clone may be a read error of a much larger clone one base away. CDR3 protein: CASSPQGGSYNEQFF. CDR3 bases: TGTGCCAGCAGCCCGCAGGGCGGGTCCTACAATGAGCAGTTCTTC. This chain links TRBV11-3 with TRBJ2-1; D may match TRBD1 or TRBD2 (5 bases each). Trimming took 5 bases from V and 1 from J, leaving 12 bases between them. The CDR3 has 15 amino acids. Germline CDR1 reads SGHNT; CDR2 reads YENEEA.

This clonotype came up many times. The J gene is TRBJ2-3, the V gene TRBV29-1; D ambiguous. The CDR3 totals 12 residues. Germline CDR1 reads SQVTM; CDR2 reads ANQGSEA. The V gene lost 5 bases and the J gene lost 3 bases, with 9 bases spanning the gap. The CDR3 DNA sequence: TGCAGCGTTCTGTCCCATACAGATACGCAGTATTTT. It specifies CSVLSHTDTQYF.

This clonotype was seen more than once but under ten times. This chain links TRBV10-3 with TRBJ1-3, with D uncertain. This CDR3 region has 16 residues. V was clipped by 2 bases and J by 0 bases, with 11 bases between them. Germline CDR1 reads ENHRY; CDR2 reads SYGVKD. CDR3 bases: TGTGCCATCAGTGAGGGTGTCAGCAGCTCTGGAAACACCATATATTTT. Residues: CAISEGVSSSGNTIYF.

The gene calls are TRBV19 and TRBJ2-7, with 7 bases aligning to TRBD2. Trimming cost V 5 bases and J 5 bases; bases outside gene matches: 12. Germline V gene lookup returns CDR1 LNHDA and CDR2 SQIVND (reference sequence). The CDR3 length is 15 residues. The chain's CDR3 is CASSRLGEGGNEQYF. As DNA, the CDR3 is TGTGCCAGTAGTCGTCTGGGGGAGGGAGGAAACGAGCAGTACTTC.

This clonotype was found many times. The V gene is TRBV10-3, the J gene TRBJ1-2; D unclear. The CDR3 consists of 15 residues. Trimming took off 0 bases at V and 6 bases at J, with 14 bases between the two ends. Per germline, CDR1 ENHRY and CDR2 SYGVKD. The CDR3 region has the DNA TGTGCCATCAGTGAGTCGCTACGGAGGGAGAATGGCTACACCTTC. Amino acids: CAISESLRRENGYTF.

This clonotype was detected ten times or more. The chain joins TRBV12-3 or TRBV12-4 to TRBJ2-5, with D perhaps matching TRBD2 (6 bases). With 7 bases removed from V and 5 bases from J, the gap between germline ends came to 20 bases. This CDR3 is 15 amino acids long. CDR3 in DNA: TGTGCCAGCACCCTAGAGGAGGGGATCGTGGAGACCCAGTACTTC. Translating gives CASTLEEGIVETQYF.

The chain recombines TRBV20-1 with TRBJ2-2; D is uncertain. The V and J ends lost 7 bases and 0 bases respectively, with 9 bases between them. The CDR3 runs to 13 residues. Germline lookup yields CDR1 DFQATT and CDR2 SNEGSKA (reference sequence). The CDR3 reads CSGRIANTGELFF. The CDR3 bases are TGCAGTGGAAGGATCGCGAACACCGGGGAGCTGTTTTTT.